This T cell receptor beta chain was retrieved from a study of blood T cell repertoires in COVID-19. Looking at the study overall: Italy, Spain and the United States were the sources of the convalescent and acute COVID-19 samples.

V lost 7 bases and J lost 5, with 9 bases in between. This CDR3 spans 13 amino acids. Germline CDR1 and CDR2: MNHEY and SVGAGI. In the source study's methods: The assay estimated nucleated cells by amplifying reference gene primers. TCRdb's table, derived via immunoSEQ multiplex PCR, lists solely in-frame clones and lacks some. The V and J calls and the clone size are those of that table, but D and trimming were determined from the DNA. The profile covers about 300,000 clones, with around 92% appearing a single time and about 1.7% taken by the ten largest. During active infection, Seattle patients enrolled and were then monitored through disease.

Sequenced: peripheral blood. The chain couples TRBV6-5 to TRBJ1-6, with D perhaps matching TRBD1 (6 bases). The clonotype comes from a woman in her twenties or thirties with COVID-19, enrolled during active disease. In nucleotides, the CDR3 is TGTGCCAGCAACAGGGTTCATAATTCACCCCTCCACTTT. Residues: CASNRVHNSPLHF.